This TCR beta chain was identified during a study of cytomegalovirus exposure and HLA in healthy donors. In the case of this clone: The antigen is not known.

Broader study findings: CMV serostatus was the only immune exposure information that was available.

Trimming took off 5 bases at V and 7 bases at J, with 15 bases between the two ends. The CDR3 has 13 residues. Germline V lookup: CDR1 SEHNR, CDR2 FQNEAQ (reference sequence). Primers for the PCR totalled 60 Vbeta and 13 Jbeta. TCRdb's copy holds only in-frame clones and misses some; the assay was immunoSEQ multiplex PCR. Here the sample spans 100,000 or so clones, around 84% being singletons. The chain has TRBV7-9 and TRBJ2-7; D ambiguous. This TCR was recovered from a man aged 18-30 years in good health and CMV-seronegative. The sequenced sample consisted of PBMCs. This chain's CDR3 is CASSPPGSWEQYF. CDR3 coding DNA: TGTGCCAGCAGCCCCCCAGGCAGTTGGGAGCAGTACTTC.